These T cell receptor beta chains were read from a single sample in a study of shared clonotypes between healthy human individuals. The assay was immunoSEQ multiplex PCR, and TCRdb's table has in-frame clones only and misses some. This sample has roughly 760,000 clones, with roughly 70% found just once. Source material: memory CD4+ T cells sorted from blood. The receptors come from a woman in her thirties in good health. CDR3s include the opening cysteine and the closing phenylalanine or tryptophan. Only part of the rows carry a size: once, few, many, or a class if the clone is expanded.

TRBJ1-4	-	TRBV5-1	CASSSQGAGEKLFF
TRBJ2-1	-	TRBV27	CASSLSWTGGNEQFF
TRBJ2-5	-	TRBV13	CASSLGPSHQETQYF
TRBJ2-1	-	TRBV25-1	CASSVRRGESYNEQFF
TRBJ2-1	-	TRBV11-3	CASSSRTGMSNEQFF
TRBJ2-3	-	TRBV28	CAAQGSYTDTQYF
TRBJ1-2	-	TRBV11-2	CASIPVLAANYGYTF
TRBJ2-7	-	TRBV6-6	CASSYSGGGYEQYF
TRBJ2-2	-	TRBV11-3	CASSLAEGGELFF
TRBJ2-7	-	TRBV9	CASSVVAFGDYEQYF
TRBJ1-5	-	TRBV28	CASSLFPQISGQFNQPQHF
TRBJ2-2	-	TRBV30	CAWRLAGGVGELFF
TRBJ1-2	-	TRBV28	CASSQGQGYGYTF
TRBJ1-4	-	TRBV19	CASRRAPSTGATNEKLFF
TRBJ1-1	few	TRBV29-1	CSVRTGGNTEAFF
TRBJ2-7	-	TRBV7-3	CASSQGQGALRQYF
TRBJ2-7	few	TRBV29-1	CSATQGSYEQYF
TRBJ2-5	many	TRBV5-4	CASRSGLAGDETQYF
TRBJ2-7	-	TRBV10-3	CAISEGTSSREQYF
TRBJ2-2	-	TRBV5-1	CASSAQGFTGELFF
TRBJ1-1	-	TRBV7-9	CASRLLTGNTEAFF
TRBJ2-3	-	TRBV5-4	CASSRTDRVDTQYF
TRBJ1-1	once	TRBV18	CASSPGQSNTEAFF
TRBJ2-1	-	TRBV29-1	CSVRQGLGEQFF
TRBJ2-2	-	TRBV2	CASREDRVGELFF
TRBJ1-6	-	TRBV11-2	CASSLDQTVSLHF
TRBJ1-2	once	TRBV25-1	CASSDSFGQGIYGYTF
TRBJ1-4	-	TRBV28	CASSLFPPTFVYSNEKLFF
TRBJ1-2	-	TRBV6-1	CASSEASIYGYTF
TRBJ2-3	-	TRBV7-3	CASSLYGGRATDTQYF
TRBJ2-5	once	TRBV7-9	CASSLDLAGAWGTQYF
TRBJ1-2	many	TRBV18	CASSPDTGGSLF
TRBJ2-5	-	TRBV30	CAWSSRETQYF
TRBJ2-7	few	TRBV20-1	CSARLREQYF
TRBJ2-5	-	TRBV11-2	CASSSRQGLGETQYF
TRBJ1-2	-	TRBV6-4	CASSSLGGGADGYTF
TRBJ2-5	-	TRBV6-5	CASSAGTASWTQYF
TRBJ2-3	-	TRBV6-1	CASSEGGWTDTQYF
TRBJ2-1	-	TRBV4-1	CASSPGSGEAYNEQFF
TRBJ2-1	-	TRBV5-1	CASSTGTGPYNEQFF
TRBJ2-7	-	TRBV10-2	CASSESWGEQYF
TRBJ2-5	few	TRBV1	CTSSQLASTQETQYF
TRBJ2-3	-	TRBV10-3	CASSYRWGTDTQYF
TRBJ2-7	-	TRBV7-9	CASSRQGYKQYF
TRBJ2-2	-	TRBV19	CASSIGLAGVNGTGRVLRELFF
TRBJ2-5	-	TRBV7-2	CASSLSRVQETQYF
TRBJ1-2	once	TRBV30	CAWSLGGVRGLYGYTF
TRBJ2-7	-	TRBV10-3	CAISEGPGTYEQYF
TRBJ2-2	once	TRBV7-2	CASSYPGEGPGELFF
TRBJ2-1	-	TRBV14	CASSPLRVSEQFF
TRBJ2-3	-	TRBV2	CATALDEWTDTQYF
TRBJ1-2	-	TRBV5-1	CASSLVTNYGYTF
TRBJ1-4	few	TRBV7-2	CASSFGGQDAEKLFF
TRBJ2-3	once	TRBV11-3	CASSHTGRGTNTQYF